This T cell receptor beta chain was obtained from a study of PD-L1 blockade in urothelial cancer. The wider study: Earlier, patients had received 0 to 3 chemotherapy regimens. Counts from blood samples showed a median of roughly 130,000 T cells.

Produced via immunoSEQ multiplex PCR; TCRdb's table is partial and in-frame only. The data contain some 53,000 clones, roughly 75% of them seen just once; the ten biggest clones take up about 4.1%. Turning to this clone: Antigen specificity is unknown.

V was shortened by 6 bases and J by 1 base, with 12 bases between the two germline ends. This CDR3 is 14 amino acids long. Germline V gene lookup returns CDR1 MNHGY and CDR2 SAAAGT. Time point given: pretreatment peripheral blood. Points from the study as a whole: The study found that durable-benefit patients expanded tumor-associated blood clones more at 3 weeks.

The sequence was obtained from a man aged 65-85 years with urothelial cancer. V and J are TRBV6-8 and TRBJ2-5; D ambiguous. The sample consisted of PBMCs, taken around atezolizumab (anti-PD-L1) treatment. CDR3 DNA sequence: TGTGCCAGCAGCCGAGATGAACCCCAAGAGACCCAGTACTTC. It codes for CASSRDEPQETQYF.